The 29 T cell receptor beta chains in this list originate from one sample, sequenced in a study of blood T cell repertoires in COVID-19. Clones were sequenced by immunoSEQ multiplex PCR, and TCRdb holds only the in-frame ones, with some missing. The sample records some 210,000 clones, approximately 90% being singletons. Sequenced material: peripheral blood. The receptors come from a woman aged 40 to 49 with acute or convalescent COVID-19.

In its sample, this clone was seen once. The chain couples TRBV2 to TRBJ2-1; 9 positions agree with TRBD1. Losses at the gene ends were 7 bases for V and 11 bases for J; bases not matched to a gene: 9. Germline CDR1 and CDR2: SNHLY and FYNNEI. The CDR3 is 13 amino acids. CDR3 amino acids: CASITGQGGKQFF. The CDR3 DNA reads as TGTGCCAGCATTACGGGACAGGGAGGGAAGCAGTTCTTC.

The CDR3 DNA is TGTGCCAGCAGCCGATCGGATGAGCAGTTCTTC. It specifies CASSRSDEQFF. The rearrangement uses TRBV3-1 (or the pseudogene TRBV3-2) and TRBJ2-1; the D is unclear. The CDR3 is made up of 11 amino acids. Germline CDR1 is LGHDT and CDR2 is YNNKEL (reference sequence). V lost 4 bases and J lost 8, with 6 bases in between.

This clone turned up a few times. The chain is built from TRBV11-2 and TRBJ2-1, with D perhaps TRBD2 (5 bases). The CDR3 extends over 16 amino acids. Trimming shortened V by 3 bases and J by 0 bases, and 12 bases separated the two germline ends. Per the germline V gene, CDR1 is SGHAT and CDR2 is FQNNGV. Here the CDR3 reads CASSLLATSSYNEQFF. In DNA, the CDR3 is TGTGCCAGCAGCTTGTTAGCGACCAGCTCCTACAATGAGCAGTTCTTC.

The chain employs TRBV14 and TRBJ1-1, with D hard to call. This CDR3 comprises 13 residues. With 5 bases removed from V and 1 base from J, the gap between germline ends came to 8 bases. Germline V CDR1 and CDR2: SGHDN, FVKESK. The CDR3 nucleotides read TGTGCCAGCAGCTCCTACAGGAACACTGAAGCTTTCTTT. Its protein is CASSSYRNTEAFF.

The chain recombines TRBV28 with TRBJ2-3; D is possibly TRBD1 (6 bases). Deletions cut 5 bases from V and 2 bases from J, with 17 bases between. The CDR3 consists of 16 residues. The germline V gene has CDR1 MDHEN and CDR2 SYDVKM. CDR3 in DNA: TGTGCCAGCAGTCAGTACAGGGCTGTGGTCACAGATACGCAGTATTTT. This codes for CASSQYRAVVTDTQYF.

The J gene is TRBJ2-7, the V gene TRBV20-1; D is unclear. CDR3 size: 13 residues. Trimming pared 3 bases from V and 1 base from J, leaving 10 bases between. Germline V lookup: CDR1 DFQATT, CDR2 SNEGSKA (reference sequence). The CDR3 DNA sequence: TGCAGTGCTAGTAAGACTGGATCCTACGAGCAGTACGTC. Protein: CSASKTGSYEQYV.

The chain couples TRBV3-1 (or the pseudogene TRBV3-2) to TRBJ1-1; 7 positions match TRBD1. V was pared by 0 bases and J by 4 bases, with 11 bases of the junction left unmatched. There are 17 residues in the CDR3. CDR1 and CDR2 from the germline V gene are LGHDT and YNNKEL (reference sequence). The CDR3 sequence: CASSQDREQGMGTEAFF. Here the CDR3 DNA reads TGTGCCAGCAGCCAAGATAGGGAACAGGGGATGGGCACTGAAGCTTTCTTT.

The rearrangement joins TRBV28 to TRBJ2-1; possibly TRBD1 for D (5 bases). Trimming cost V 6 bases and J 15 bases, with 21 bases left between them. Germline V lookup: CDR1 MDHEN, CDR2 SYDVKM. This CDR3 spans 13 amino acids. Here the CDR3 reads CASSLTGVNVLFF. In DNA, the CDR3 is TGTGCCAGCAGCCTCACAGGCGTCAACGTTCTGTTCTTC.

The CDR3 protein is CASSRRGPRSNEQFF. In DNA form, the CDR3 reads TGTGCCAGCAGTAGGCGGGGGCCGAGGAGCAATGAGCAGTTCTTC. The rearrangement links TRBV6-5 to TRBJ2-1, with a weak D call TRBD2 (7 bases). CDR1 and CDR2 (germline): MNHEY, SVGAGI. This CDR3 is built from 15 residues. V was trimmed by 5 bases and J by 6 bases, leaving 17 bases between them.

The table lists this clone with a count of one. The chain employs TRBV3-1 (or the pseudogene TRBV3-2) and TRBJ1-6; TRBD1 is a possible D gene (5 bases). CDR3 length: 15 amino acids. The germline V gene encodes CDR1 LGHDT and CDR2 YNNKEL (reference sequence). Trimming left V 4 bases short and J 8 bases short, with 15 bases between. CDR3 nucleotide sequence: TGTGCCAGCAGCCCAGGGTACCCAAGGGATTCACCCCTCCACTTT. Protein product: CASSPGYPRDSPLHF.

The V call is TRBV7-8, the J call TRBJ2-2; D not certain. CDR3 length: 16 amino acids. Germline V gives CDR1 SGHVS, CDR2 FQNEAQ. The V gene lost 2 bases and the J gene lost 6 bases, with 16 bases spanning the gap. The CDR3 loop reads CASSLNGLPAAGELFF. The CDR3 DNA reads as TGTGCCAGCAGCTTAAATGGCCTTCCCGCGGCCGGGGAGCTGTTTTTT.

The chain is built from TRBV6-1 and TRBJ1-2; tentative D call: TRBD1 (6 bases). V gave up 0 bases and J gave up 5 bases, with 10 bases separating them. The CDR3 extends over 14 amino acids. Germline CDR1 is MNHNS and CDR2 is SASEGT. The CDR3 protein is CASSEAGQKYGYTF. The DNA of the CDR3 is TGTGCCAGCAGTGAAGCAGGACAGAAATATGGCTACACCTTC.

The chain carries TRBV25-1 and TRBJ1-2, with 10 positions matching TRBD1. The CDR3 has 17 residues. In germline, CDR1 is MGHDK, CDR2 SYGVNS. V trimming: 3 bases; J trimming: 1 base; junction bases outside the gene matches: 8. The chain's CDR3 is CASSEIGTGEINYGYTF. In DNA, the CDR3 is TGTGCCAGCAGTGAGATCGGGACAGGGGAAATTAACTATGGCTACACCTTC.

The J gene is TRBJ2-5, the V gene TRBV30, with D possibly matching TRBD1 (5 bases). Germline V lookup: CDR1 GTSNPN, CDR2 SVGIG (reference sequence). V was pared by 7 bases and J by 3 bases, with 9 bases between. This CDR3 contains 11 residues. The CDR3 region is CAYVGEETQYF. The CDR3 nucleotides read TGTGCCTACGTAGGGGAAGAGACCCAGTACTTC.

The chain uses TRBV10-3 and TRBJ1-5; unclear D gene. This CDR3 region has 15 residues. Between the trimmed V and J ends, which lost 0 bases and 4 bases, there was a span of 10 bases. Germline CDR1 and CDR2: ENHRY and SYGVKD. The CDR3 region is CAISESEVRNQPQHF. The CDR3, as DNA: TGTGCCATCAGTGAGTCGGAGGTTAGGAATCAGCCCCAGCATTTT.

This clone was counted a single time. This sequence joins TRBV5-1 and TRBJ1-1, with a weak D call TRBD1 (6 bases). The V gene's germline CDR1 is SGHRS and CDR2 YFSETQ. The CDR3 contains 13 residues. V shed 5 bases and J shed 0 bases, with 8 bases lying between them. CDR3 coding DNA: TGCGCCAGCAGGGACAGTATGAACACTGAAGCTTTCTTT. This translates into CASRDSMNTEAFF.

The J gene is TRBJ1-2, the V gene TRBV30, with D hard to call. The CDR3 is 13 amino acids. V lost 3 bases to trimming and J lost 4 bases, with 12 bases between them. The germline V gene encodes CDR1 GTSNPN and CDR2 SVGIG (reference sequence). The CDR3 coding sequence is TGTGCCTGGAGCCTATACAGCCCCTATGGCTACACCTTC. It is translated as CAWSLYSPYGYTF.

CDR3 nucleotide sequence: TGTGCCACCAGCGGACGGACAGGAACGTGGGGAGAGACCCAGTACTTC. Its translation is CATSGRTGTWGETQYF. V gene TRBV15 combines with J gene TRBJ2-5; 7 bases align to TRBD1. The CDR3 extends over 16 amino acids. The junction had 13 bases not matched to a gene; V was cut back by 5 bases and J by 4 bases. Germline V CDR1 and CDR2: LNHNV, YYDKDF (reference sequence). Full variable domain (missing parts from reference TRBV15 and TRBJ2-5): DAMVIQNPRYQVTQFGKPVTLSCSQTLNHNVMYWYQQKSSQAPKLLFHYYDKDFNNEADTPDNFQSRRPNTSFCFLDIRSPGLGDTAMYLCATSGRTGTWGETQYFGPGTRLLVL.

The chain joins TRBV2 to TRBJ1-1; 8 bases are shared with TRBD1. This CDR3 has 13 amino acids. J was trimmed by 7 bases and V by 7 bases; bases with no gene match: 8. Germline CDR1 SNHLY, CDR2 FYNNEI. The CDR3 nucleotides are TGTGCCAGCACCGATGGACAGGGTGATGAAGCTTTCTTT. The encoded protein is CASTDGQGDEAFF.

This clone has a single count. The chain is built from TRBV18 and TRBJ1-3; D gene unclear. V lost 0 bases to trimming and J lost 1 base, with 13 bases between them. CDR1 and CDR2 (germline): KGHSH, LQKENI. The CDR3 spans 17 residues. CDR3 loop: CASSPPILSRSGNTIYF. The CDR3 DNA sequence: TGTGCCAGCTCACCACCGATCTTGTCCAGGTCTGGAAACACCATATATTTT.

The J gene is TRBJ1-2, the V gene TRBV12-3 or TRBV12-4; maybe TRBD1 (6 bases). Trimming left V 1 base short and J 7 bases short, with 10 bases between. The length of the CDR3 is 13 residues. The CDR3 nucleotides are TGTGCCAGCAGTTTAGGACGCAGGGGTGGCTACACCTTC. Its translation: CASSLGRRGGYTF.

DNA for the CDR3: TGTGCCAGCAGCCTAACTAGCGGGGGGAAATACAATGAGCAGTTCTTC. This gives the protein CASSLTSGGKYNEQFF. The chain has TRBV7-8 and TRBJ2-1; 12 bases are shared with TRBD2. With V trimmed by 5 bases and J by 4 bases, 6 bases remained unmatched. Germline loops: CDR1 SGHVS, CDR2 FQNEAQ. The CDR3 consists of 16 residues.

The CDR3 region is CASSPAGTEAFF. The CDR3 DNA sequence: TGCGCCAGCAGCCCCGCGGGGACTGAAGCTTTCTTT. The chain has TRBV4-1 and TRBJ1-1; the D is unclear. Trimming removed 4 bases at V and 5 bases at J, with 8 bases between. The CDR3 spans 12 residues. The V gene's germline CDR1 is MGHRA and CDR2 YSYEKL.

The chain carries TRBV5-1 and TRBJ1-5; D uncertain. Germline CDR1 is SGHRS and CDR2 is YFSETQ. The V gene lost 3 bases and the J gene lost 2 bases, with 9 bases spanning the gap. The CDR3 covers 14 residues. The CDR3 loop reads CASSSDGGNQPQHF. The CDR3 region has the DNA TGCGCCAGCAGCTCAGACGGGGGCAATCAGCCCCAGCATTTT.

The chain has TRBV27 and TRBJ1-1; D remains unclear. The ends were cut back, 3 bases at V and 0 bases at J, with 8 bases in the middle. The CDR3 is 14 amino acids. Germline V gene lookup returns CDR1 MNHEY and CDR2 SMNVEV (reference sequence). CDR3 nucleotide sequence: TGTGCCAGCAGTTTCAACAGCATGAACACTGAAGCTTTCTTT. This encodes CASSFNSMNTEAFF.

The V gene is TRBV10-3, the J gene TRBJ1-2; a possible D gene is TRBD1 (6 bases). Germline V gene sequence: CDR1 ENHRY, CDR2 SYGVKD. V was trimmed by 6 bases and J by 6 bases, leaving 20 bases between them. The length of the CDR3 is 15 residues. The CDR3 DNA follows: TGTGCCATCAGGGCCCCACAGGGAAATGGCGATGGCTACACCTTC. It specifies CAIRAPQGNGDGYTF.

This rearrangement joins TRBV2 to TRBJ1-6; tentative D call: TRBD1 (6 bases). This CDR3 comprises 17 residues. Germline V gene data show CDR1 as SNHLY and CDR2 as FYNNEI. Trimming left V 6 bases short and J 0 bases short, with 15 bases between. This CDR3 reads CASSPGGAHSYNSPLHF. Written as DNA, the CDR3 is TGTGCCAGCAGCCCGGGGGGGGCCCACTCCTATAATTCACCCCTCCACTTT.

This clone has more than one count but fewer than ten. The V call is TRBV3-1 (or the pseudogene TRBV3-2), the J call TRBJ2-1; possibly TRBD1 for D (5 bases). V dropped 2 bases and J dropped 10 bases, with 15 bases sitting between them. CDR3 length: 14 amino acids. Germline CDR1 and CDR2: LGHDT and YNNKEL (reference sequence). CDR3 region: CASSQSGYPGEQFF. The CDR3 nucleotides are TGTGCCAGCAGCCAATCCGGCTACCCAGGGGAGCAGTTCTTC.

This clone was counted a few times. The gene calls are TRBV4-2 and TRBJ2-2, with 10 bases matching TRBD1. There are 15 residues in the CDR3. V was pared by 4 bases and J by 2 bases, with 1 base of the junction left unmatched. Germline V lookup: CDR1 LGHNA, CDR2 YNFKEQ. The CDR3 region is CASSRQGANTGELFF. DNA for the CDR3: TGTGCCAGCAGCCGACAGGGGGCCAACACCGGGGAGCTGTTTTTT.